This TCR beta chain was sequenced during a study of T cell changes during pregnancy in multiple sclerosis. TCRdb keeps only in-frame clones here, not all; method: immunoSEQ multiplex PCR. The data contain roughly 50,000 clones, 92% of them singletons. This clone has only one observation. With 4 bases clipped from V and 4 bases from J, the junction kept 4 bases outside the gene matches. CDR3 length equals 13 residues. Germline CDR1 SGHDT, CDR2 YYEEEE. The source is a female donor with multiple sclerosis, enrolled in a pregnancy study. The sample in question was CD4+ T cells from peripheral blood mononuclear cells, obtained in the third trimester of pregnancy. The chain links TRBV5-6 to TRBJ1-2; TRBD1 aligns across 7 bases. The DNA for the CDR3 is TGTGCCAGCAGCCCCGGGACAGCCTATGGCTACACCTTC. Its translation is CASSPGTAYGYTF. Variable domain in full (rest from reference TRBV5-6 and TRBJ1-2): DAGVTQSPTHLIKTRGQQVTLRCSPKSGHDTVSWYQQALGQGPQFIFQYYEEEERQRGNFPDRFSGHQFPNYSSELNVNALLLGDSALYLCASSPGTAYGYTFGSGTRLTVV.